This T cell receptor beta chain was identified in a study of post-analysis software for immune sequencing data. A remark on this clonotype: A read error may account for a junction end that differs from germline.

Every TCR beta cDNA library bore unique molecular identifiers. TCRdb called the PCR reads again in MiXCR, with one record for every CDR3 protein. This sample has about 560,000 distinct CDR3 sequences, with around 40% found just once. Sequences were obtained from blood. This clonotype originated in a girl aged 5-17 years with multiple sclerosis.

The CDR3 nucleotides are TGCAGCGTTGAAATCAGGCGGGAAGGGAATGGGCAGTTCTTC. Translated: CSVEIRREGNGQFF. The rearrangement uses TRBV29-1 and TRBJ2-1; TRBD2 might be the D (6 bases). The CDR3 consists of 14 residues. The germline gives CDR1 SQVTM, CDR2 ANQGSEA.